This T cell receptor (beta chain) was documented in a study of blood T cell repertoires in COVID-19 (dated by TCRdb to about 2020). The study in broad terms: Samples from collaborators originated in the United States, Italy and Spain and spanned both the acute and convalescent phases of COVID-19. Subjects who had been exposed to COVID-19, were actively infected with it, or had recovered from it provided the deeply sampled blood TCRbeta repertoires that made up the dataset. The material from the prospective study consisted of cDNA or gDNA derived from T cells, B-cell-depleted T cells, or PBMCs. Where HLA class I and class II types were available, the types were taken from metadata supplied by the sample provider, not from assay-based typing. Sample metadata almost always included a de-identified subject ID, COVID-19 status, age in years and sex. Samples came from the ongoing ImmuneRACE study (first 160 participants) plus 1,254 subjects from 6 global collaborators. The repertoires were released in a freely available public database intended as a resource for research on the immune response to SARS-CoV-2. Results and caveats for the whole study, not just this receptor: Clinical and demographic metadata were provided uncurated, with the amount varying by source and participant.

TCRbeta CDR3 regions were amplified from genomic DNA using the immunoSEQ Assay, a bias-controlled multiplex PCR. The paper's processing steps were these. Within the assay, amplification of reference gene primers was used to estimate how many nucleated cells each sample contained. To quantify the absolute abundance of each unique TCRbeta CDR3 rearrangement, sequence reads were collapsed and filtered. For each sample, productive Simpson clonality was calculated as the square root of Simpson's diversity index across productive rearrangements. TCRdb took over this immuneACCESS table, retaining in-frame rearrangements with V and J assigned. Such tables are incomplete; in checked studies, under half of the missing clones stem from an unresolved V gene, and the remainder is unexplained. V and J calls and clone size are as listed in that table; D and trimming were resolved from the DNA. A total of approximately 340,000 clones appear in this sample, 87% of them only once. The ten biggest clones cover 9.9% of the sample.

For this chain, trimming is 2 bases at the V end and 0 bases at the J end, and the number of junction bases without a gene match is 12. From its cysteine to its phenylalanine, the CDR3 spans 19 amino acids. Just the 57-base CDR3 DNA is kept, in frame starting at base 1. CDR1 and CDR2, per the germline V gene, are MRHNA and SNTAGT. A remark on this clone: Its binding antigen is unknown. One base away there is no much larger clone; base qualities are not given.

One collaborating source in Seattle enrolled patients while the patients were actively infected and followed the patients over time throughout the course of disease. The collaborating institutions used their own protocols to collect whole blood in K2EDTA tubes. For TCRbeta analysis, collaborators shipped samples as frozen whole blood, isolated PBMCs, or DNA extracted from either of those sample types. This clonotype was sampled from a man aged 25-45 years with COVID-19, enrolled during active disease. This sequence uses TRBV6-4 and TRBJ2-2, and 7 junctional nucleotides match TRBD1. Sequenced sample: peripheral blood. The DNA sequence follows: TGTGCCAGCAGTGACCCCACCGGACAGGTCCCATCGAACACCGGGGAGCTGTTTTTT. Its translation reads: CASSDPTGQVPSNTGELFF.